The entry that follows covers one T cell receptor (beta chain) sequence. No antigen is known for it. The data belong to a study of OX40 agonist ivuxolimab in advanced cancers. Study-wide results and limits: Compared with CD4+, CD8+ T cells on average had more expanded clones.

CDR3 length equals 15 residues. CDR1 is KGHSH and CDR2 is LQKENI in the germline V gene. Trimming at V came to 3 bases and at J to 2 bases, leaving 2 bases not matched to a gene. Patients had blood sampled at baseline and again on cycle 4 day 1 and cycle 7 day 1. Using immunoSEQ multiplex PCR, the repertoire was profiled, and TCRdb retains in-frame clones only, with some absent. The repertoire has about 140,000 clones, 90% to 95% of them found once; the top ten carry roughly 1%. Sequenced material: CD4+ or CD8+ T cells sorted from blood, taken in a trial of the OX40 agonist ivuxolimab. This sequence joins TRBV18 and TRBJ1-2, with 11 bases lining up with TRBD1. This sequence was found in an adult with an advanced solid tumor such as melanoma, head and neck, liver or kidney cancer. CDR3 coding DNA: TGTGCCAGCTCACCGGGACAGGGGGGAAACTATGGCTACACCTTC. Its translation is CASSPGQGGNYGYTF.